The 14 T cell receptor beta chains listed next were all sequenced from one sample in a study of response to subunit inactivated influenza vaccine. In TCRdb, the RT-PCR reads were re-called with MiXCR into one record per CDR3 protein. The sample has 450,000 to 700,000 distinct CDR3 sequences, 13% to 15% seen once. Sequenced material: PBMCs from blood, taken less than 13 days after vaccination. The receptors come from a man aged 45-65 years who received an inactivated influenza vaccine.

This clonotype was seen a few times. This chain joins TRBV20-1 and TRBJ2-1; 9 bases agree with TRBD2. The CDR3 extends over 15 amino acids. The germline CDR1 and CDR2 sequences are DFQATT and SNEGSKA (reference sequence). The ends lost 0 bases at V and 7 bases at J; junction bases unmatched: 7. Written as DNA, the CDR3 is TGCAGTGCTAGAGATGGGGCGGGAGGGCAGAATGAGCAGTTCTTC. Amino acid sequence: CSARDGAGGQNEQFF.

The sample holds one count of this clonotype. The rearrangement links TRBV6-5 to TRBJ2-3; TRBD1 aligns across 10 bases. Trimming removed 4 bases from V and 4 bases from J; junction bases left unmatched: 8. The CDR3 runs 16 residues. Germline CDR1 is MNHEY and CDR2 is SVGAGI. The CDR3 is CASSFWTGGLADTQYF. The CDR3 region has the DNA TGTGCCAGCAGTTTCTGGACAGGGGGACTGGCAGATACGCAGTATTTT.

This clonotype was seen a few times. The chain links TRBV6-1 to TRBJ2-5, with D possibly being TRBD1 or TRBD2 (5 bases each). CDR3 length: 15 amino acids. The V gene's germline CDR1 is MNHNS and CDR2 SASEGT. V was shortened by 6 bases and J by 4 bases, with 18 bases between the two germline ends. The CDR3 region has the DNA TGTGCCAGCAGGAGGGACGCCTGGCTGGGAGAGACCCAGTACTTC. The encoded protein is CASRRDAWLGETQYF.

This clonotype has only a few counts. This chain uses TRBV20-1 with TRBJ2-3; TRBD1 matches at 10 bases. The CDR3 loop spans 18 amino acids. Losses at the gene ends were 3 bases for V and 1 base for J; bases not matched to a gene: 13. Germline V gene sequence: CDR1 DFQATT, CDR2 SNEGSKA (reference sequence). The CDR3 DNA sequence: TGCAGTGCTAGCCACGCCTGGGGGGACAGGGGAGGCACAGATACGCAGTATTTT. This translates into CSASHAWGDRGGTDTQYF.

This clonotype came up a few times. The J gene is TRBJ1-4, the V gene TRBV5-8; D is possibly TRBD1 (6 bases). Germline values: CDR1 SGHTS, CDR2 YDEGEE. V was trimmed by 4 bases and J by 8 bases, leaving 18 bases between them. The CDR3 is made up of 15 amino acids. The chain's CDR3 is CASSRQGTDWEKLFF. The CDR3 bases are TGTGCCAGCAGCCGCCAGGGGACGGACTGGGAAAAACTGTTTTTT. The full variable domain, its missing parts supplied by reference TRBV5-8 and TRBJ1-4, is EAGVTQSPTHLIKTRGQQATLRCSPISGHTSVYWYQQALGLGLQFLLWYDEGEERNRGNFPPRFSGRQFPNYSSELNVNALELEDSALYLCASSRQGTDWEKLFFGSGTQLSVL.

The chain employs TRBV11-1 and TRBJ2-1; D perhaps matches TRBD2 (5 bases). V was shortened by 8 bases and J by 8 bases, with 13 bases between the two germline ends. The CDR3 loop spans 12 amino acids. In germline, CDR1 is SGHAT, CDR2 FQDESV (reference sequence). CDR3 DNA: TGTGCCAGCTTGGCCAGCGGCGATGAGCAGTTCTTC. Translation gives CASLASGDEQFF. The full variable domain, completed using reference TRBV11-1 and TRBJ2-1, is EAEVAQSPRYKITEKSQAVAFWCDPISGHATLYWYRQILGQGPELLVQFQDESVVDDSQLPKDRFSAERLKGVDSTLKIQPAELGDSAMYLCASLASGDEQFFGPGTRLTVL.

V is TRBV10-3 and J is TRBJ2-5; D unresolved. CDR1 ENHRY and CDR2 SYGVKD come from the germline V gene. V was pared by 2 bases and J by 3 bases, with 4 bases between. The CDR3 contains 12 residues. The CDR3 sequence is CAISETKETQYF. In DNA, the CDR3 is TGTGCCATCAGTGAGACAAAAGAGACCCAGTACTTC.

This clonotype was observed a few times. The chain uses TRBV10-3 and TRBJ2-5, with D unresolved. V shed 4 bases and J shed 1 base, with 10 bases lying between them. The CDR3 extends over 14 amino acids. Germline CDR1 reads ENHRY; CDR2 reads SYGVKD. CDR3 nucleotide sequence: TGTGCCATCAGTGGGTCACCCCGCCAAGAGACCCAGTACTTC. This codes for CAISGSPRQETQYF.

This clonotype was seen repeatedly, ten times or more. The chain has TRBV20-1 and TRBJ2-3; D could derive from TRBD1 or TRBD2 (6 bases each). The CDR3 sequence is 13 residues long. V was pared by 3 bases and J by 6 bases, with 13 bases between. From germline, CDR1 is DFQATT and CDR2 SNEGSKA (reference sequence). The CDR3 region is CSASLGGRDTQYF. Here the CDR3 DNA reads TGCAGTGCTAGTCTGGGGGGCCGGGATACGCAGTATTTT.

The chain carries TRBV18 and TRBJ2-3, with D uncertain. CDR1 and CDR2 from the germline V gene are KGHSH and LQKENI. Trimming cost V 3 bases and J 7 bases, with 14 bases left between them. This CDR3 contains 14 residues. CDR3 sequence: CASSPRSTENTQYF. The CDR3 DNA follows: TGTGCCAGCTCACCCCGAAGCACTGAAAATACGCAGTATTTT.

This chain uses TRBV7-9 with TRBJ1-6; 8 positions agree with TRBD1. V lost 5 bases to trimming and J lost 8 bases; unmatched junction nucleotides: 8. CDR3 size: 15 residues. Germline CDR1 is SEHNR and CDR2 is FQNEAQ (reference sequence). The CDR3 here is CASSAWDRPDSPLHF. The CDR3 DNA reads TGTGCCAGCAGCGCCTGGGACAGGCCAGATTCACCCCTCCACTTT.

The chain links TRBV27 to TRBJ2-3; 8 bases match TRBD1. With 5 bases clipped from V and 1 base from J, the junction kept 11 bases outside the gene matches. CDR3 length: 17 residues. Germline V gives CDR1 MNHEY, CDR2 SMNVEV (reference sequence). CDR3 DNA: TGTGCCAGCAGTCCCCAGGACAGGGTGTTTGGCACAGATACGCAGTATTTT. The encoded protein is CASSPQDRVFGTDTQYF.

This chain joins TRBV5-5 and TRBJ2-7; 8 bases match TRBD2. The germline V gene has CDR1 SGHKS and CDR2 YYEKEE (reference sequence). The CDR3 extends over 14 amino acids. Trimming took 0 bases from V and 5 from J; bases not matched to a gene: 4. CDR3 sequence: CASSLESTSDEQYF. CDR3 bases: TGTGCCAGCAGCTTGGAATCGACTAGCGACGAGCAGTACTTC.

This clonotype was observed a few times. The DNA for the CDR3 is TGTGCCAGCAGTGAATCAGGAGCCGGGGAGCTGTTTTTT. It yields the protein CASSESGAGELFF. The rearrangement joins TRBV2 to TRBJ2-2, with D uncertain. CDR1 is SNHLY and CDR2 is FYNNEI in the germline V gene. CDR3 size: 13 residues. V lost 2 bases, J lost 6 bases, and 7 bases lay in between.